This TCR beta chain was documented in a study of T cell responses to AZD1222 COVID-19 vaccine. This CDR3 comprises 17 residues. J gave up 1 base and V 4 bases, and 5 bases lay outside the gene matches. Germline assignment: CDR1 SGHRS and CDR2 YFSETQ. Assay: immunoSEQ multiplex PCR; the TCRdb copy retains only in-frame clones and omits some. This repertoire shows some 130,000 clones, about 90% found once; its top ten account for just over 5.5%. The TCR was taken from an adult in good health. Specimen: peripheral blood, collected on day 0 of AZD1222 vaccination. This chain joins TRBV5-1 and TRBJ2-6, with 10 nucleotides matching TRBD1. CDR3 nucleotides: TGCGCCAGCAGCCTCCGGGGACAGGGGTCTGGGGCCAACGTCCTGACTTTC. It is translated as CASSLRGQGSGANVLTF.